The rows below give T cell receptor beta chains drawn from one sample of a study of cytomegalovirus exposure and HLA in healthy donors. Generated by immunoSEQ multiplex PCR, the TCRdb table keeps only in-frame clones and is missing some. The sample holds about 64,000 clones; roughly 87% are singletons and the top ten take approximately 11%. The specimen sequenced was PBMCs. These receptor sequences come from a female donor in good health and CMV-seronegative. Each CDR3 is given with its conserved first and last residue. D genes are given only for firm matches. Clone size is shown for a subset of rows, as once, few, many or a class of expanded clone.

CAWSSTGGSSGNTIYF	TGTGCCTGGAGTTCGACAGGGGGAAGCTCTGGAAACACCATATATTTT	TRBV30	TRBD1	TRBJ1-3	.
CASSDRWNTEAFF	TGTGCCAGCAGCGATCGGTGGAACACTGAAGCTTTCTTT	TRBV9	.	TRBJ1-1	.
CASGQGIDTEAFF	TGCGCCAGCGGACAGGGGATCGACACTGAAGCTTTCTTT	TRBV10-1	TRBD1	TRBJ1-1	.
CASSSWVGQGGAGYTF	TGTGCCAGCAGCTCCTGGGTCGGACAGGGTGGGGCGGGCTACACCTTC	TRBV7-3	TRBD1	TRBJ1-2	.
CASGPLIDSYEQYF	TGTGCTAGTGGACCACTCATTGACTCCTACGAGCAGTACTTC	TRBV12-5	.	TRBJ2-7	once
CASSEGGQGQRAFF	TGCGCCAGCAGTGAGGGGGGCCAGGGGCAGAGAGCTTTCTTT	TRBV10-2	.	TRBJ1-1	.
CASSLGLSSYEQYF	TGTGCCAGCAGCTTAGGGCTCAGTTCCTACGAGCAGTACTTC	TRBV11-2	.	TRBJ2-7	.
CASSLGQVNTEAFF	TGTGCCAGCAGCTTAGGACAGGTGAACACTGAAGCTTTCTTT	TRBV11-1	.	TRBJ1-1	.
CASRSGQGDQPQHF	TGTGCCAGCAGGTCGGGACAGGGAGATCAGCCCCAGCATTTT	TRBV6-5	TRBD1	TRBJ1-5	.
CASSTRQTSEPFNYGYTF	TGTGCCAGCAGCACACGACAGACCTCCGAACCCTTTAACTATGGCTACACCTTC	TRBV7-2	.	TRBJ1-2	.
CASSRQEIYGYTF	TGTGCCAGCAGTCGACAGGAGATCTATGGCTACACCTTC	TRBV13	.	TRBJ1-2	.
CASSRLAGADTQYF	TGCGCCAGCAGCAGACTAGCGGGGGCAGATACGCAGTATTTT	TRBV5-1	TRBD2	TRBJ2-3	few
CASSLQGPDTQYF	TGCGCCAGCAGCTTACAGGGCCCAGATACGCAGTATTTT	TRBV5-1	.	TRBJ2-3	.
CASSPPGHLEQYF	TGCGCCAGCAGCCCTCCAGGGCACCTCGAGCAGTACTTC	TRBV4-1	.	TRBJ2-7	.
CASSPGLSNTEAFF	TGTGCCAGCTCACCGGGCCTTTCAAACACTGAAGCTTTCTTC	TRBV18	.	TRBJ1-1	once
CASSPTSGEQYF	TGCGCCAGCAGTCCCACCTCGGGGGAGCAGTACTTC	TRBV4-1	.	TRBJ2-7	.
CATSSGTSGMAGEQFF	TGTGCCACCAGCTCAGGGACTAGCGGGATGGCAGGTGAGCAGTTCTTC	TRBV15	TRBD2	TRBJ2-1	.
CASSPRASGGNEQFF	TGTGCCAGCTCACCTCGGGCTAGCGGGGGAAATGAGCAGTTCTTC	TRBV18	TRBD2	TRBJ2-1	.
CASASERAGANVLTF	TGTGCCAGCGCAAGTGAGCGGGCTGGGGCCAACGTCCTGACTTTC	TRBV11-1	.	TRBJ2-6	.
CASSRDRGTYEQYF	TGTGCCAGCAGTCGGGACAGGGGAACCTACGAGCAGTACTTC	TRBV6-5	TRBD1	TRBJ2-7	.
CASGRDRTNTGELFF	TGTGCCAGCGGACGGGACAGGACGAACACCGGGGAGCTGTTTTTT	TRBV2	TRBD1	TRBJ2-2	.
CASSVETSGVSGANVLTF	TGTGCCAGCAGCGTAGAGACTAGCGGGGTCTCTGGGGCCAACGTCCTGACTTTC	TRBV9	TRBD2	TRBJ2-6	.
CASSFFGAGVYNEQFF	TGTGCCAGCAGTTTTTTCGGGGCAGGGGTGTACAATGAGCAGTTCTTC	TRBV27	.	TRBJ2-1	.
CASSPGSSNTEAFF	TGCGCCAGCAGCCCCGGGTCTAGTAACACTGAAGCTTTCTTT	TRBV5-1	.	TRBJ1-1	.
CASSLETRVEQFF	TGTGCCAGCAGCTTAGAAACCAGGGTTGAGCAGTTCTTC	TRBV11-2	.	TRBJ2-1	once
CTSSQMGRGEAFF	TGCACCAGCAGCCAAATGGGTCGAGGAGAAGCTTTCTTT	TRBV1	.	TRBJ1-1	.
CASSSRTGENEQYF	TGTGCCAGCAGTTCTCGGACAGGGGAGAACGAGCAGTACTTC	TRBV27	TRBD1	TRBJ2-7	few
CASSDDGANTEAFF	TGTGCCAGCTCAGATGATGGGGCGAACACTGAAGCTTTCTTT	TRBV18	.	TRBJ1-1	.
CASSPLAGTSGNTDTQYF	TGTGCCAGCAGCCCACTGGCCGGGACTAGCGGGAACACAGATACGCAGTATTTT	TRBV4-2	TRBD2	TRBJ2-3	.
CASSEDSGGLIEQYF	TGTGCCAGCAGCGAGGATTCGGGGGGGCTGATCGAGCAGTACTTC	TRBV9	TRBD2	TRBJ2-7	.
CASSLKPGQGNSPLHF	TGTGCCAGTAGTCTAAAACCGGGACAGGGTAATTCACCCCTCCACTTT	TRBV19	TRBD1	TRBJ1-6	.
CASSLGGRDQPQHF	TGTGCCAGCAGCTTGGGAGGCAGGGATCAGCCCCAGCATTTT	TRBV5-4	.	TRBJ1-5	.
CASSPGQGIYEQYF	TGTGCCAGCAGCCCGGGACAGGGGATCTACGAGCAGTACTTC	TRBV5-4	TRBD1	TRBJ2-7	.
CASSSQGSVGEQYF	TGTGCCAGCAGCTCCCAGGGTAGTGTGGGCGAGCAGTACTTC	TRBV7-6	.	TRBJ2-7	.
CASSIGDRLTYEQYF	TGTGCCAGTAGTATAGGGGACAGACTTACCTACGAGCAGTACTTC	TRBV19	TRBD1	TRBJ2-7	medium-sized
CASSLGTGDEQYF	TGTGCTAGCAGCTTAGGGACAGGGGACGAGCAGTACTTC	TRBV7-7	TRBD1	TRBJ2-7	few
CASSFNRGSDNEQFF	TGTGCCAGCAGTTTTAATAGAGGATCCGACAATGAGCAGTTCTTC	TRBV27	.	TRBJ2-1	.
CASSEVPYGYTF	TGTGCCAGCAGCGAGGTACCGTATGGCTACACCTTC	TRBV6-5	.	TRBJ1-2	once
CASSLRQVGVYSNQPQHF	TGTGCCAGCAGTTTACGACAGGTCGGCGTATATAGCAATCAGCCCCAGCATTTT	TRBV28	.	TRBJ1-5	.
CAISDLGGAGGNQPQHF	TGTGCCATCAGTGACCTCGGGGGGGCGGGGGGCAATCAGCCCCAGCATTTT	TRBV10-3	.	TRBJ1-5	.
CASSLVGGDNYEQYF	TGTGCCAGCAGCTTGGTGGGGGGGGACAACTACGAGCAGTACTTC	TRBV5-6	.	TRBJ2-7	.
CASRPTGRNTEAFF	TGTGCCAGCAGACCTACAGGGAGGAACACTGAAGCTTTCTTT	TRBV11-1	.	TRBJ1-1	once
CASSASGGKTEAFF	TGTGCCAGCAGCGCCTCAGGGGGGAAAACTGAAGCTTTCTTT	TRBV6-6	TRBD1	TRBJ1-1	.
CASRVAGTYEQYF	TGTGCCAGCCGAGTAGCGGGAACCTACGAGCAGTACTTC	TRBV6-1	TRBD2	TRBJ2-7	.
CASSLYQGGADEKLFF	TGTGCCAGCAGTTTATATCAGGGAGGGGCTGATGAAAAACTGTTTTTT	TRBV28	.	TRBJ1-4	.
CASRWDPSGPGELFF	TGTGCCAGTAGGTGGGACCCTAGCGGGCCCGGGGAGCTGTTTTTT	TRBV19	TRBD2	TRBJ2-2	.
CASSLEFRDRNIYSNQPQHF	TGTGCCAGCAGCTTAGAATTTCGGGACAGGAACATCTATAGCAATCAGCCCCAGCATTTT	TRBV11-2	TRBD1	TRBJ1-5	.
CASLRQLATGELFF	TGTGCCAGCCTACGACAATTGGCCACCGGGGAGCTGTTTTTT	TRBV28	.	TRBJ2-2	.
CASSLSQGSGTEAFF	TGTGCCAGCAGTTTATCCCAGGGTTCGGGCACTGAAGCTTTCTTT	TRBV28	.	TRBJ1-1	.
CASSLGTGFSYEQYF	TGTGCCAGCAGTTTAGGGACAGGGTTCTCCTACGAGCAGTACTTC	TRBV27	TRBD1	TRBJ2-7	.
CASSKTGSETQYF	TGTGCCAGCAGCAAGACAGGGTCCGAGACCCAGTACTTC	TRBV7-3	TRBD1	TRBJ2-5	.
CASSTLAGKNEQFF	TGTGCCAGTAGTACACTAGCGGGTAAGAATGAGCAGTTCTTC	TRBV19	TRBD2	TRBJ2-1	.
CASSSQGSAYEQYF	TGTGCCAGCAGCTCACAGGGTTCAGCCTACGAGCAGTACTTC	TRBV9	.	TRBJ2-7	.
CASSLDRIVNTEAFF	TGCGCCAGCAGCTTGGATCGCATAGTGAACACTGAAGCTTTCTTT	TRBV5-1	.	TRBJ1-1	few
CATSRETTGGNTIYF	TGTGCCACCAGCAGAGAGACGACAGGAGGAAACACCATATATTTT	TRBV15	.	TRBJ1-3	.